The T cell receptor (beta chain) described here comes from a study of T-cell reconstitution after alpha-beta-depleted transplantation in children. As to this clonotype: Its antigen is not known. Being one base from a much bigger clone, this may be a read error.

A TCRbeta library incorporating unique molecular identifiers was prepared. TCRdb itself ran the PCR reads through MiXCR, one entry per CDR3 protein. The repertoire holds approximately 110,000 distinct CDR3 sequences, with approximately 10% as singletons. Study conclusions and caveats: There were reportedly several hundred expanded graft clones from which alpha-beta T cells came about two months after transplant. By one year post-transplant, T-cell counts and diversity largely arose from T cells that were newly produced. After transplant, high TCRbeta diversity at day 60 in some patients arose from surviving recipient T cells and thymic progenitors.

The receptor comes from a boy under 10 years old with acute lymphoblastic leukemia, due to receive a stem cell transplant. Sequencing used PBMCs, obtained before TCRalphabeta/CD19-depleted stem cell transplant.

The CDR3 protein is CVSSLGRGTEKLFF. The CDR3 DNA reads as TGTGTCAGCAGCTTGGGCAGGGGAACTGAAAAACTGTTTTTT. The V gene is TRBV5-4, the J gene TRBJ1-4; possibly TRBD1 for D (6 bases). The CDR3 spans 14 residues. Germline CDR1 and CDR2: SGHNT and YYREEE (reference sequence). The full variable domain, completed using reference TRBV5-4 and TRBJ1-4, is ETGVTQSPTHLIKTRGQQVTLRCSSQSGHNTVSWYQQALGQGPQFIFQYYREEENGRGNFPPRFSGLQFPNYSSELNVNALELDDSALYLCVSSLGRGTEKLFFGSGTQLSVL.